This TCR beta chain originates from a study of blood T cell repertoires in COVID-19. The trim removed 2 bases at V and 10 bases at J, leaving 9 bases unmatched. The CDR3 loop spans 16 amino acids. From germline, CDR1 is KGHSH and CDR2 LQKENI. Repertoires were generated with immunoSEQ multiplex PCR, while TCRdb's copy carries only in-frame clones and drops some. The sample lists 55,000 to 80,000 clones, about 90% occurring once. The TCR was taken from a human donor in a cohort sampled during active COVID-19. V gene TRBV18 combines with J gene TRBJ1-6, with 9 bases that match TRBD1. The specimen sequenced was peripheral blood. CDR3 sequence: CASSPFVGQGPSPLHF. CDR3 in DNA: TGTGCCAGCTCACCATTCGTGGGACAGGGCCCCTCACCCCTCCACTTT.